This T cell receptor (beta chain) was captured by sequencing in a study of blood T cell repertoires in COVID-19. V was shortened by 4 bases and J by 7 bases, with 40 bases between the two germline ends. From germline, CDR1 is SQVTM and CDR2 ANQGSEA. This CDR3 is built from 22 residues. Sequencing was performed with immunoSEQ multiplex PCR; in TCRdb, only in-frame clones are kept and a portion is missing. Among roughly 64,000 clones, 70% to 90% were seen once, and the ten largest hold about 3.5%. This clonotype was obtained from a man aged 50-59 years with active COVID-19. This chain uses TRBV29-1 with TRBJ1-4; D might be TRBD1 (6 bases). Sequencing input: peripheral blood. The CDR3 coding sequence is TGCAGCGTTGTTCCAACAGGGAAGATCATAATATGGATGAGGCGGCTTTGTGAAAAACTGTTTTTT. Translated: CSVVPTGKIIIWMRRLCEKLFF.